Listed below are T cell receptor beta chains from one sample, sequenced in a study of T cells after yellow fever vaccination. TCRdb re-called the 5' RACE reads with MiXCR, one entry per CDR3 protein. The data show about 340,000 distinct CDR3 sequences, with approximately 4% seen just once and 24% held by the top ten. The specimen comprised PBMCs, sampled 5 days after the yellow fever booster vaccination. The receptors stem from a man younger than 35 who received the YFV17D yellow fever vaccine. Both conserved end residues are trimmed from each CDR3. The order of the fields is J gene, clone size, V gene, CDR3 protein. A row's size may be missing; if present it is once, few, many or a size class.

>TRBJ2-3|NA|TRBV5-1
ASSSWVSTDTQY
>TRBJ2-2|NA|TRBV7-7
ASSPGGAKTGELF
>TRBJ2-5|few|TRBV4-2
ASSQGGVEETQY
>TRBJ1-4|few|TRBV4-3
ASSQDKQGANEKLF
>TRBJ1-3|NA|TRBV11-2
ASSYQERNTIY
>TRBJ2-3|few|TRBV24-1
ATSDLGQDTQY
>TRBJ1-1|NA|TRBV20-1
SALRAGGSTEAF
>TRBJ2-4|many|TRBV7-2
ASSLVRTRENIQY
>TRBJ2-7|NA|TRBV20-1
SARSWTSGYVSYEQY
>TRBJ2-3|NA|TRBV5-1
ASSLRAGGSDTQY
>TRBJ2-5|NA|TRBV7-6
ASSQTSGGVVETQY
>TRBJ2-1|few|TRBV25-1
ASSDPTPNSNEQF
>TRBJ2-5|many|TRBV5-1
ASSLESGTPETQY
>TRBJ2-5|few|TRBV4-1
ASSSGPAGSETQY